Each of the 2 T cell receptor beta chains below was sequenced from the same sample in a study of naive and memory T cell subsets. These receptors are not linked to any known antigen. The beta constant-region primer was an equimolar mix of two oligonucleotides covering TRBC1 and TRBC2. The ligated cDNA underwent four PCR rounds using SP2 and nested alpha and beta constant-region primers. TCRdb redid the calling of the UMI-ligation and nested PCR reads with MiXCR, one entry per CDR3 protein. The sample lists roughly 150,000 distinct CDR3 sequences, roughly a fifth occurring once. Whole-study findings and limits: Possibly reflecting memory cells re-expressing CD45RA, a few larger clonotypes occurred in naive repertoires, especially CD8.

The source material was naive CD8+ T cells from blood. The source is a human donor in good health.

This clonotype was observed a few times. CDR3 protein: CASSWMTSGSTDTQYF. DNA of the CDR3: TGTGCCAGCAGCTGGATGACTAGCGGGAGCACAGATACGCAGTATTTT. The rearrangement joins TRBV28 to TRBJ2-3, with 10 bases lining up with TRBD2. CDR3 length: 16 residues. The V and J ends lost 6 bases and 0 bases, in that order; junction bases with no gene match: 6. In germline, CDR1 is MDHEN, CDR2 SYDVKM.

This sequence joins TRBV6-5 and TRBJ2-3; D is uncertain. CDR1 and CDR2 from the germline V gene are MNHEY and SVGAGI. Trimming removed 7 bases from V and 1 base from J, with 6 bases in between. This CDR3 contains 12 residues. The CDR3 loop is CASTYGTDTQYF. The CDR3 nucleotides are TGTGCCAGCACCTACGGCACAGATACGCAGTATTTT.